The 31 T cell receptor beta chains reported below all come from one sample, sequenced in a study of CD8 T cells in ankylosing spondylitis. No antigen has been identified for these receptors. One entry per CDR3 protein results from TCRdb running MiXCR on the 5' RACE reads. Altogether around 390,000 distinct CDR3 sequences are present, approximately 20% being singletons, with the ten largest covering roughly 16%. Study results and caveats: A motif of 7 or 8 highly homologous TCR beta variants was seen as apparently characteristic of ankylosing spondylitis blood.

The material sequenced was blood, either unsorted or a sorted T cell fraction (not recorded which). These receptors were taken from a male donor with ankylosing spondylitis.

This clonotype was observed a few times. The gene calls are TRBV27 and TRBJ2-1; 9 nucleotides line up with TRBD2. Trimming removed 9 bases from V and 1 base from J; junction bases left unmatched: 4. Germline assignment: CDR1 MNHEY and CDR2 SMNVEV (reference sequence). This CDR3 contains 14 residues. The CDR3 spells CASHTSGSYNEQFF. The DNA for the CDR3 is TGTGCCAGTCATACTAGCGGGTCCTACAATGAGCAGTTCTTC.

This clonotype was found a few times. The chain has TRBV6-1 and TRBJ1-2; 7 bases agree with TRBD1. Germline V lookup: CDR1 MNHNS, CDR2 SASEGT. Losses at the gene ends were 4 bases for V and 4 bases for J; bases not matched to a gene: 9. This CDR3 is 15 amino acids long. The CDR3 here is CASSAPGQTSYGYTF. The CDR3 coding sequence is TGTGCCAGCAGTGCACCGGGACAGACTTCCTATGGCTACACCTTC.

The V gene is TRBV10-3, the J gene TRBJ2-1, with 8 bases fitting TRBD2. Trimming cost V 10 bases and J 8 bases; bases outside gene matches: 10. This CDR3 has 13 amino acids. CDR1 and CDR2 (germline): ENHRY, SYGVKD. The CDR3 loop is CATGTREAYEQFF. CDR3 nucleotides: TGTGCCACCGGGACTAGAGAGGCGTATGAGCAGTTCTTC.

Ten or more counts support this clonotype. In DNA form, the CDR3 reads TGTGCCAGCAGCCGTTACCTAGGGGAATTGAACACTGAAGCTTTCTTT. It yields the protein CASSRYLGELNTEAFF. This rearrangement joins TRBV7-2 to TRBJ1-1; tentative D call: TRBD1 (5 bases). The length of the CDR3 is 16 residues. Looked up from germline, CDR1 is SGHTA and CDR2 is FQGNSA. V was shortened by 5 bases and J by 0 bases, with 16 bases between the two germline ends.

The chain has TRBV7-9 and TRBJ1-2; perhaps TRBD1 as D (6 bases). The V gene lost 5 bases and the J gene lost 1 base, with 14 bases spanning the gap. Germline CDR1 is SEHNR and CDR2 is FQNEAQ (reference sequence). The CDR3 consists of 15 residues. CDR3 residues: CASSIQGPSNYGYTF. The CDR3 DNA reads TGTGCCAGCAGCATACAGGGTCCCAGTAACTATGGCTACACCTTC.

J is TRBJ2-7 and V is TRBV20-1; D remains ambiguous. Germline CDR1 reads DFQATT; CDR2 reads SNEGSKA (reference sequence). The CDR3 runs to 13 residues. V lost 1 base and J lost 4, with 11 bases in between. The CDR3 sequence: CSARGPLRYEQYF. The CDR3 DNA follows: TGCAGTGCTAGAGGCCCATTGAGATACGAGCAGTACTTC.

The J gene is TRBJ2-4, the V gene TRBV29-1; 8 bases match TRBD2. Germline trimming cut 6 bases from V and 3 bases from J; bases unmatched to any gene: 10. The CDR3 covers 15 residues. Looked up from germline, CDR1 is SQVTM and CDR2 is ANQGSEA. CDR3 region: CSVREGQRGKNIQYF. CDR3 sequence (DNA): TGCAGCGTCCGGGAGGGGCAGAGGGGCAAAAACATTCAGTACTTC. Full variable domain (remainder filled in from reference TRBV29-1 and TRBJ2-4): SAVISQKPSRDICQRGTSLTIQCQVDSQVTMMFWYRQQPGQSLTLIATANQGSEATYESGFVIDKFPISRPNLTFSTLTVSNMSPEDSSIYLCSVREGQRGKNIQYFGAGTRLSVL.

DNA of the CDR3: TGTGCCAGCAGTTTATTCGGGGGCAGGCCGAGCAATCAGCCCCAGCATTTT. It is translated as CASSLFGGRPSNQPQHF. The chain combines TRBV12-3 or TRBV12-4 with TRBJ1-5; D possibly corresponds to TRBD1 (6 bases). CDR3 length equals 17 residues. The V end was cut by 2 bases, the J end by 1 base, with 15 bases between.

This rearrangement joins TRBV28 to TRBJ2-1; 10 nucleotides line up with TRBD1. V shed 5 bases, J shed 0 bases, and the junction held 4 bases outside the gene matches. The germline V gene has CDR1 MDHEN and CDR2 SYDVKM. CDR3 length equals 16 residues. CDR3 loop: CASSDRGRGSYNEQFF. The CDR3 DNA reads TGTGCCAGCAGTGACAGGGGGCGAGGCTCCTACAATGAGCAGTTCTTC.

This rearrangement joins TRBV27 to TRBJ2-2; D remains ambiguous. Trimming left V 6 bases short and J 8 bases short, with 13 bases between. CDR3 length: 13 residues. Germline V gene sequence: CDR1 MNHEY, CDR2 SMNVEV (reference sequence). The CDR3 protein is CASRSPSVGELFF. The DNA for the CDR3 is TGTGCCAGCAGGTCCCCCTCAGTTGGGGAGCTGTTTTTT.

This clonotype has more than one count but fewer than ten. This rearrangement joins TRBV28 to TRBJ2-7, with D hard to call. V was clipped by 4 bases and J by 3 bases, with 13 bases between them. CDR3 length: 14 amino acids. CDR1 MDHEN and CDR2 SYDVKM come from the germline V gene. This chain's CDR3 is CASSSTSSLYEQYF. The CDR3 DNA follows: TGTGCCAGCAGTTCCACCTCCAGTCTCTACGAGCAGTACTTC.

V usage is TRBV7-2 and J usage is TRBJ2-2, with a tentative D call TRBD2 (6 bases). The CDR3 is 16 amino acids. V lost 1 base and J 1 base, leaving 10 bases between the germline ends. Germline CDR1 is SGHTA and CDR2 is FQGNSA. The CDR3 loop is CASSLDGSGNTGELFF. The CDR3, as DNA: TGTGCCAGCAGCTTAGATGGTAGCGGGAACACCGGGGAGCTGTTTTTT. Using reference TRBV7-2 and TRBJ2-2 for the parts outside the CDR3, the full variable domain is GAGVSQSPSNKVTEKGKDVELRCDPISGHTALYWYRQSLGQGLEFLIYFQGNSAPDKSGLPSDRFSAERTGGSVSTLTIQRTQQEDSAVYLCASSLDGSGNTGELFFGEGSRLTVL.

The chain uses TRBV9 and TRBJ2-2; 8 bases are shared with TRBD2. CDR3 size: 17 residues. Germline-derived CDR1 and CDR2 are SGDLS and YYNGEE. The J segment lost 4 bases and the V segment lost 0 bases, leaving 8 bases of the junction unmatched. The CDR3 sequence: CASSVGSSGSRTGELFF. The CDR3 region has the DNA TGTGCCAGCAGCGTAGGGTCAAGCGGGAGTCGCACCGGGGAGCTGTTTTTT.

The chain carries TRBV12-3 or TRBV12-4 and TRBJ2-3; D unresolved. V gave up 7 bases and J gave up 8 bases, with 13 bases separating them. CDR3 length: 12 amino acids. In DNA, the CDR3 is TGTGCCAGCAATGCGCCGGAAGGTACGCAGTATTTT. It yields the protein CASNAPEGTQYF.

The chain links TRBV20-1 to TRBJ2-7; TRBD2 might be the D (5 bases). Germline V gene lookup returns CDR1 DFQATT and CDR2 SNEGSKA (reference sequence). V was trimmed by 2 bases and J by 2 bases, leaving 7 bases between them. The CDR3 is 12 residues long. The CDR3 DNA follows: TGCAGTGCTAGACGGGAAACCTACGAGCAGTACTTC. Its translation: CSARRETYEQYF.

The V gene is TRBV6-5, the J gene TRBJ2-6; tentatively, D is TRBD1 or TRBD2 (5 bases each). The V and J ends lost 7 bases and 0 bases respectively, with 13 bases between them. The CDR3 loop spans 16 amino acids. From germline, CDR1 is MNHEY and CDR2 SVGAGI. CDR3 in amino acids: CASTSRGTSGANVLTF. The CDR3, as DNA: TGTGCCAGCACTTCGCGAGGGACCTCTGGGGCCAACGTCCTGACTTTC.

The CDR3 region has the DNA TGTGCCAGCAGCGGTTTGACAAGTTCGCACACTGAAGCTTTCTTT. Its translation is CASSGLTSSHTEAFF. The chain carries TRBV7-9 and TRBJ1-1; unclear D gene. This CDR3 comprises 15 residues. CDR1 is SEHNR, CDR2 FQNEAQ, per germline (reference sequence). Trimming shortened V by 5 bases and J by 3 bases, and 16 bases separated the two germline ends.

This clonotype has a handful of counts. The chain is built from TRBV29-1 and TRBJ2-1, with TRBD1 matching 10 bases. Germline loops: CDR1 SQVTM, CDR2 ANQGSEA. This CDR3 region has 15 residues. V lost 8 bases and J lost 8; bases outside the gene matches: 15. In nucleotides, the CDR3 is TGCAGCCATACCGTTGGGGGGACAGGGGTGTATGAGCAGTTCTTC. Encoded protein: CSHTVGGTGVYEQFF.

In its sample, this clonotype was seen once. The V gene is TRBV12-3 or TRBV12-4, the J gene TRBJ2-7, with 10 bases lining up with TRBD1. The J segment lost 9 bases and the V segment lost 5 bases, leaving 13 bases of the junction unmatched. This CDR3 spans 15 amino acids. The CDR3 sequence: CASSPGTGDPPGQYF. DNA for the CDR3: TGTGCCAGCAGTCCCGGGACAGGGGACCCCCCTGGGCAGTACTTC.

The chain employs TRBV7-2 and TRBJ2-3; D call uncertain. The ends were cut back, 1 base at V and 0 bases at J, with 11 bases in the middle. The germline V gene has CDR1 SGHTA and CDR2 FQGNSA. The CDR3 spans 16 residues. Written as DNA, the CDR3 is TGTGCCAGCAGCTTAGGGGGTTACTCGAGCACAGATACGCAGTATTTT. Translation: CASSLGGYSSTDTQYF.

The rearrangement joins TRBV28 to TRBJ2-7, with D maybe TRBD2 (5 bases). V lost 1 base, J lost 3 bases, and 10 bases lay in between. CDR3 length: 14 residues. In germline, CDR1 is MDHEN, CDR2 SYDVKM. CDR3 amino acids: CASSLYLGVYEQYF. Written as DNA, the CDR3 is TGTGCCAGCAGTTTATACCTCGGGGTCTACGAGCAGTACTTC.

This clonotype was seen a handful of times. The V and J genes are TRBV12-5 and TRBJ1-5, with 7 bases aligning to TRBD1. Germline trimming cut 7 bases from V and 3 bases from J; bases unmatched to any gene: 9. CDR3 size: 15 residues. The germline V gene encodes CDR1 LGHNT and CDR2 FRNRAP. The CDR3 spells CASVRDSSFNQPQHF. As DNA, the CDR3 is TGTGCTAGTGTCAGGGACAGCTCTTTCAATCAGCCCCAGCATTTT.

V usage is TRBV20-1 and J usage is TRBJ2-5, with 7 bases fitting TRBD1. Trimming at V came to 6 bases and at J to 4 bases, leaving 14 bases not matched to a gene. Germline V gene data show CDR1 as DFQATT and CDR2 as SNEGSKA (reference sequence). CDR3 length: 15 residues. DNA of the CDR3: TGCAGTGCAATCAGGGACAGAAGTTATCGAGAGACCCAGTACTTC. This sequence encodes CSAIRDRSYRETQYF.

This clonotype was seen a handful of times. The rearrangement uses TRBV12-3 or TRBV12-4 and TRBJ1-5, with a possible D match to TRBD1 (6 bases). CDR3 length equals 14 residues. Trimming removed 6 bases from V and 6 bases from J, with 15 bases in between. This CDR3 reads CASSGQSHVQPQHF. CDR3 nucleotides: TGTGCCAGCAGCGGACAGTCCCACGTTCAGCCCCAGCATTTT.

In this sample, this clonotype turned up a few times. The chain is built from TRBV20-1 and TRBJ2-3; the match to TRBD2 covers 10 bases. The CDR3 runs to 14 residues. The V and J ends lost 4 bases and 2 bases, in that order; junction bases with no gene match: 3. Looked up from germline, CDR1 is DFQATT and CDR2 is SNEGSKA (reference sequence). Here the CDR3 DNA reads TGCAGTGCTATCGGGACTAGCGACACAGATACGCAGTATTTT. It yields the protein CSAIGTSDTDTQYF.

This clonotype came up a few times. The V and J genes are TRBV4-2 and TRBJ2-5; TRBD2 aligns across 7 bases. The length of the CDR3 is 17 residues. Per germline, CDR1 LGHNA and CDR2 YNFKEQ. V was pared by 4 bases and J by 5 bases, with 16 bases of the junction left unmatched. CDR3: CASSLLPLATDGETQYF. CDR3 DNA: TGTGCCAGCAGCCTCCTCCCACTAGCGACAGACGGGGAGACCCAGTACTTC.

The rearrangement links TRBV10-3 to TRBJ2-3; D unclear. Trimming stripped 0 bases from V and 0 bases from J, with 4 bases between. CDR1 is ENHRY and CDR2 is SYGVKD in the germline V gene. The CDR3 is made up of 14 amino acids. The CDR3 coding sequence is TGTGCCATCAGTGAGTCCCCAAGCACAGATACGCAGTATTTT. As protein: CAISESPSTDTQYF.

The DNA for the CDR3 is TGCAGTGCTAGAGCCCTCAAGACAGGGGCTGCCTACGAGCAGTACTTC. Protein product: CSARALKTGAAYEQYF. The J gene is TRBJ2-7, the V gene TRBV20-1, with TRBD1 identical over 8 bases. From germline, CDR1 is DFQATT and CDR2 SNEGSKA (reference sequence). After removal of 1 base from V and 2 bases from J, the junction contained 10 bases not matched to a gene. The CDR3 runs to 16 residues.

This clonotype has ten or more counts. The chain carries TRBV29-1 and TRBJ2-1; no firm D call. Trimming cost V 7 bases and J 6 bases, with 22 bases left between them. The CDR3 consists of 15 residues. From germline, CDR1 is SQVTM and CDR2 ANQGSEA. The CDR3 region is CSASEDGVRANEQFF. CDR3 nucleotides: TGCAGCGCGAGCGAAGACGGAGTCCGCGCCAATGAGCAGTTCTTC.

V gene TRBV5-1 combines with J gene TRBJ2-5, with a possible D match to TRBD1 (5 bases). CDR3 length equals 14 residues. Germline values: CDR1 SGHRS, CDR2 YFSETQ. V was trimmed by 2 bases and J by 1 base, leaving 9 bases between them. The CDR3 nucleotides are TGCGCCAGCAGCTTCCAGGGCCTCCAAGAGACCCAGTACTTC. As protein: CASSFQGLQETQYF.

The rearrangement links TRBV19 to TRBJ2-5, with 10 positions matching TRBD2. In germline, CDR1 is LNHDA, CDR2 SQIVND (reference sequence). The CDR3 is made up of 15 amino acids. Losses at the gene ends were 5 bases for V and 5 bases for J; bases not matched to a gene: 8. CDR3 in DNA: TGTGCCAGTAGTTTCCGAGCGGGAGGGCCGGAGACCCAGTACTTC. This codes for CASSFRAGGPETQYF.